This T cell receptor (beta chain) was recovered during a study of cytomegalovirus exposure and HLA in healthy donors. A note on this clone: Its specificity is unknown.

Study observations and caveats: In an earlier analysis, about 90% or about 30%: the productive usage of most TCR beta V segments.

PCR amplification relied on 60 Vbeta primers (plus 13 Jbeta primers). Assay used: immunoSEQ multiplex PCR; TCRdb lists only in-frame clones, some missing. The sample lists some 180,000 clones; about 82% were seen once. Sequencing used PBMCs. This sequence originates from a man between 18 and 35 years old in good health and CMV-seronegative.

This chain's CDR3 is CASSPFVGSGDNSPLHF. The CDR3, as DNA: TGTGCCAGCTCACCTTTCGTGGGGAGTGGGGATAATTCACCCCTCCACTTT. The rearrangement links TRBV18 to TRBJ1-6; D is unresolved. The V gene lost 3 bases and the J gene lost 5 bases, with 17 bases spanning the gap. This CDR3 region has 17 residues. Germline V gives CDR1 KGHSH, CDR2 LQKENI.